These 20 T cell receptor beta chains share one sample of origin, sequenced in a study of T cell responses to AZD1222 COVID-19 vaccine. Assay used: immunoSEQ multiplex PCR; TCRdb lists only in-frame clones, some missing. The sample carries 95,000 to 110,000 clones, roughly 90% recorded once. The sample in question was peripheral blood, obtained on day 0 of AZD1222 vaccination. The receptors stem from an adult in good health.

The gene calls are TRBV6-2 or TRBV6-3 and TRBJ2-3; D remains ambiguous. CDR1 is MNHEY, CDR2 SVGEGT, per germline. This CDR3 has 13 amino acids. Deletions cut 0 bases from V and 4 bases from J, with 5 bases between. The CDR3 sequence is CASSYSMADTQYF. As DNA, the CDR3 is TGTGCCAGCAGTTACTCGATGGCAGATACGCAGTATTTT.

The chain uses TRBV12-5 and TRBJ2-2, with 11 bases matching TRBD2. CDR3 length: 18 amino acids. V lost 10 bases, J lost 2 bases, and 15 bases stayed unmatched. Germline V CDR1 and CDR2: LGHNT, FRNRAP. In nucleotides, the CDR3 is TGTGCTAACTTAGCTGGGCTAGCGGGGGGTATTAACACCGGGGAGCTGTTTTTT. As protein: CANLAGLAGGINTGELFF. The full variable domain, in which reference TRBV12-5 and TRBJ2-2 provide the parts outside the CDR3, is DARVTQTPRHKVTEMGQEVTMRCQPILGHNTVFWYRQTMMQGLELLAYFRNRAPLDDSGMPKDRFSAEMPDATLATLKIQPSEPRDSAVYFCANLAGLAGGINTGELFFGEGSRLTVL.

J is TRBJ1-1 and V is TRBV6-5; no definite D call. Germline CDR1 MNHEY, CDR2 SVGAGI. The CDR3 loop spans 15 amino acids. V lost 2 bases and J 8 bases, leaving 18 bases between the germline ends. The CDR3 DNA sequence: TGTGCCAGCAGTTACCAGACACCCTCAACCAAAGAAGCTTTCTTT. Its protein is CASSYQTPSTKEAFF.

This rearrangement joins TRBV2 to TRBJ1-2; 9 positions match TRBD1. The V and J ends lost 9 bases and 6 bases, in that order; junction bases with no gene match: 14. Germline CDR1 SNHLY, CDR2 FYNNEI. The CDR3 loop spans 15 amino acids. The CDR3 DNA reads TGTGCCAGAACAAAAACGAGACAGGGGGTCAATGGCTACACCTTC. This sequence encodes CARTKTRQGVNGYTF.

This clone came up a few times. The chain has TRBV2 and TRBJ1-3; D remains unclear. The CDR3 covers 11 residues. Germline V CDR1 and CDR2: SNHLY, FYNNEI. The V and J ends lost 4 bases and 7 bases respectively, with 5 bases between them. CDR3 region: CASSGGNTIYF. CDR3 nucleotide sequence: TGTGCCAGCAGTGGCGGGAACACCATATATTTT.

The chain is built from TRBV6-5 and TRBJ2-2; 9 bases agree with TRBD2. From germline, CDR1 is MNHEY and CDR2 SVGAGI. Germline trimming cut 6 bases from V and 1 base from J; bases unmatched to any gene: 3. The CDR3 sequence is 15 residues long. The CDR3 is CASRGLAMNTGELFF. The DNA for the CDR3 is TGTGCCAGCAGGGGACTAGCCATGAACACCGGGGAGCTGTTTTTT.

The chain employs TRBV7-3 and TRBJ2-5, with 7 bases aligning to TRBD2. The CDR3 has 16 amino acids. The V gene end was trimmed by 3 bases and the J gene end by 2 bases; junction bases not matched to a gene: 9. Germline-derived CDR1 and CDR2 are SGHTA and FQGTGA. Here the CDR3 reads CASSLDFAAGQETQYF. The CDR3 DNA reads as TGTGCCAGCAGCTTGGATTTTGCAGCGGGGCAAGAGACCCAGTACTTC.

This sequence joins TRBV5-4 and TRBJ1-2; D ambiguous. The V gene's germline CDR1 is SGHNT and CDR2 YYREEE (reference sequence). This CDR3 is 13 amino acids long. Deletions cut 3 bases from V and 5 bases from J, with 11 bases between. The CDR3 DNA reads as TGTGCCAGCAGCTACGACTACAGATATGGCTACACCTTC. This sequence encodes CASSYDYRYGYTF.

This chain joins TRBV2 and TRBJ2-3; 12 bases are a match to TRBD2. V was clipped by 5 bases and J by 2 bases; unmatched bases: 2. The V gene's germline CDR1 is SNHLY and CDR2 FYNNEI. This CDR3 has 15 amino acids. DNA of the CDR3: TGTGCCAGCAGTCTAGCGGGGGGGGCCACAGATACGCAGTATTTT. The encoded protein is CASSLAGGATDTQYF.

This clone has only one observation. This chain joins TRBV27 and TRBJ1-1; 8 nucleotides match TRBD1. This CDR3 has 14 amino acids. The germline V gene has CDR1 MNHEY and CDR2 SMNVEV (reference sequence). J lost 0 bases, V lost 5 bases, and 2 bases had no gene match. This chain's CDR3 is CASSGQGLNTEAFF. In DNA, the CDR3 is TGTGCCAGCAGTGGACAGGGCTTGAACACTGAAGCTTTCTTT.

This chain joins TRBV6-5 and TRBJ1-2; TRBD1 matches 7 bases. Per germline, CDR1 MNHEY and CDR2 SVGAGI. This CDR3 comprises 11 residues. J was trimmed by 7 bases and V by 4 bases; bases with no gene match: 0. The CDR3 region is CASSWDSGYTF. The CDR3 nucleotides are TGTGCCAGCAGTTGGGACAGTGGCTACACCTTC.

Regarding this clone: The same CDR3 can be traced to other DNA sequences in this sample. This sequence joins TRBV20-1 and TRBJ1-2; D ambiguous. Germline V gene data show CDR1 as DFQATT and CDR2 as SNEGSKA (reference sequence). The V end lost 0 bases, the J end lost 5 bases, and 4 bases lay between the germline ends. The CDR3 totals 11 residues. The CDR3, as DNA: TGCAGTGCTAGAGAATTATATGGCTACACCTTC. Translated, it gives CSARELYGYTF.

This clone appeared a single time. The V call is TRBV30, the J call TRBJ2-1, with TRBD2 matching over 8 bases. The germline V gene has CDR1 GTSNPN and CDR2 SVGIG (reference sequence). This CDR3 has 17 residues. V dropped 1 base and J dropped 1; count of bases not matched to a gene: 9. CDR3 region: CAWSAGGAGASYNEQFF. The CDR3 nucleotides read TGTGCCTGGAGTGCCGGTGGAGCGGGAGCTTCCTACAATGAGCAGTTCTTC. Full variable domain (remainder filled in from reference TRBV30 and TRBJ2-1): SQTIHQWPATLVQPVGSPLSLECTVEGTSNPNLYWYRQAAGRGLQLLFYSVGIGQISSEVPQNLSASRPQDRQFILSSKKLLLSDSGFYLCAWSAGGAGASYNEQFFGPGTRLTVL.

The CDR3 reads CASSFGTGSYGYTF. For the CDR3, the DNA is TGTGCCAGCAGCTTTGGGACAGGATCTTATGGCTACACCTTC. The chain combines TRBV7-2 with TRBJ1-2; 8 bases match TRBD1. Germline values: CDR1 SGHTA, CDR2 FQGNSA. V shed 3 bases, J shed 5 bases, and the junction held 5 bases outside the gene matches. The length of the CDR3 is 14 residues.

V usage is TRBV7-9 and J usage is TRBJ1-6; D is perhaps TRBD1 (5 bases). Germline V CDR1 and CDR2: SEHNR, FQNEAQ (reference sequence). The CDR3 covers 15 residues. V was shortened by 7 bases and J by 7 bases, with 17 bases between the two germline ends. The DNA of the CDR3 is TGTGCCAGCACCCCCCCGGGGCGGATGAATTCACCCCTCCACTTT. It yields the protein CASTPPGRMNSPLHF.

This clone was detected only once. The chain links TRBV28 to TRBJ1-2; no definite D call. In germline, CDR1 is MDHEN, CDR2 SYDVKM. Trimming left V 3 bases short and J 5 bases short, with 10 bases between. This CDR3 region has 13 residues. CDR3 sequence reads: CASSLPPRYGYTF. Here the CDR3 DNA reads TGTGCCAGCAGTTTGCCCCCGCGGTATGGCTACACCTTC.

This clone occurred a few times. The rearrangement links TRBV6-2 or TRBV6-3 to TRBJ2-7; 9 nucleotides line up with TRBD1. Germline CDR1 is MNHEY and CDR2 is SVGEGT. After removal of 0 bases from V and 3 bases from J, the junction contained 0 bases not matched to a gene. The CDR3 totals 14 residues. CDR3: CASSYSTGGYEQYF. The CDR3 DNA reads as TGTGCCAGCAGTTACTCGACAGGGGGCTACGAGCAGTACTTC.

The chain joins TRBV6-5 to TRBJ2-1, with no clear D. CDR3 length: 14 amino acids. Trimming removed 10 bases from V and 1 base from J, with 14 bases in between. The germline V gene has CDR1 MNHEY and CDR2 SVGAGI. The CDR3 DNA is TGTGCCACCGCCAAGAGAGGATCCTACAATGAGCAGTTCTTC. Protein sequence: CATAKRGSYNEQFF.

In nucleotides, the CDR3 is TGTGCCAGCAGTTTTTCCGGATCTCATTCACCCCTCCACTTT. This encodes CASSFSGSHSPLHF. The rearrangement joins TRBV27 to TRBJ1-6; no clear D gene. Germline CDR1 and CDR2: MNHEY and SMNVEV (reference sequence). The CDR3 is 14 amino acids. The V end lost 3 bases, the J end lost 8 bases, and 11 bases lay between the germline ends.

The genes are TRBV4-1 and TRBJ2-5; D not certain. V was trimmed by 4 bases and J by 4 bases, leaving 7 bases between them. Per germline, CDR1 MGHRA and CDR2 YSYEKL. The CDR3 is made up of 12 amino acids. As DNA, the CDR3 is TGCGCCAGCAGCCCTATCGGAGAGACCCAGTACTTC. Translating it yields CASSPIGETQYF.